Listed below are T cell receptor beta chains from one sample, sequenced in a study of blood T cell repertoires in COVID-19. Profiling relied on immunoSEQ multiplex PCR, and the TCRdb table lists in-frame clones only, not all of them. Here the sample spans 35,000 to 50,000 clones, roughly 76% being singletons. The sequencing sample was made of peripheral blood. Every receptor here comes from a man aged 70-80 years with active or convalescent COVID-19. Both conserved end residues are part of each CDR3. A D gene is named only where the DNA matches it firmly. The size of a clone is reported for some rows only, either as once, few or many, or as a class for expanded clones.

j_gene,v_gene,d_gene,abundance,CDR3nt,CDR3aa
TRBJ2-2,TRBV9,TRBD1,NA,TGTGCCAGCAGCTTTCGACAGGGGGCGAGCACCGGGGAGCTGTTTTTT,CASSFRQGASTGELFF
TRBJ2-3,TRBV28,NA,NA,TGTGCCAGCAGTGTCTCGTTCACAGATACGCAGTATTTT,CASSVSFTDTQYF
TRBJ1-6,TRBV5-5,NA,NA,TGTGCCAGCAGCCCTGCGGGAGCCTCAGCCTATAATTCACCCCTCCACTTT,CASSPAGASAYNSPLHF
TRBJ1-1,TRBV3-1/TRBV3-2,NA,NA,TGTGCCAGCAGCCAAGAGGCAGGCATGAACACTGAAGCTTTCTTT,CASSQEAGMNTEAFF
TRBJ2-1,TRBV24-1,TRBD2,NA,TGTGCCACCAGTGATTTAGCGGGGGGCTCCTACAATGAGCAGTTCTTC,CATSDLAGGSYNEQFF
TRBJ1-1,TRBV4-1,NA,NA,TGCGCCAGCAGCCAAGATTCAAGGAGGCAGGAAGCTTTCTTT,CASSQDSRRQEAFF
TRBJ2-7,TRBV30,TRBD2,NA,TGTGCCTGGAGTCTGAGACTAGCGGGGGGCGAGCAGTACTTC,CAWSLRLAGGEQYF
TRBJ1-3,TRBV11-2,TRBD1,NA,TGTGCCAGCAGCCCACAGGGGGCTGGAAACACCATATATTTT,CASSPQGAGNTIYF
TRBJ2-6,TRBV5-8,NA,NA,TGTGCCAGCAGCAAGGCAGGGGCTGGGGCCAACGTCCTGACTTTC,CASSKAGAGANVLTF
TRBJ1-2,TRBV15,NA,medium-sized,TGTGCCACCAGCAGAGTTGGGCAGGGTTTGGGCTACACCTTC,CATSRVGQGLGYTF
TRBJ1-2,TRBV28,TRBD1,NA,TGTGCCAGCAGCCCAGGGGGATCGGACTATGGCTACACCTTC,CASSPGGSDYGYTF
TRBJ2-3,TRBV7-2,TRBD2,few,TGTGCCAGCAGCCTTCGTACTAGCGGGGTGAGAGATACGCAGTATTTT,CASSLRTSGVRDTQYF
TRBJ1-6,TRBV7-9,TRBD1,NA,TGTGCCAGCAGCACTGACAGGGTCGGCTCACCCCTCCACTTT,CASSTDRVGSPLHF
TRBJ2-1,TRBV30,NA,NA,TGTGCCTGGGGGGGCGGGGGTGAGCAGTTCTTC,CAWGGGGEQFF
TRBJ2-1,TRBV6-4,TRBD2,NA,TGTGCCAGCAGCCCACGGCGGGGGGGTGAGCAGTTCTTC,CASSPRRGGEQFF
TRBJ1-3,TRBV11-1,NA,NA,TGTGCCAGCAGCTTACTCGGCTCTGGAAACACCATATATTTT,CASSLLGSGNTIYF
TRBJ2-1,TRBV13,TRBD2,NA,TGTGCCAGCAGCTTAGCGGGGGGGATTAATGAGCAGTTCTTC,CASSLAGGINEQFF
TRBJ1-1,TRBV5-4,NA,NA,TGTGCCAGCAGAAGCACGGTGAACACTGAAGCTTTCTTT,CASRSTVNTEAFF
TRBJ1-1,TRBV29-1,NA,NA,TGCAGCGTTCATCCGGGACACTCTAACGCTGAAGCTTTCTTT,CSVHPGHSNAEAFF
TRBJ1-4,TRBV7-9,NA,NA,TGTGCCAGCAGCTTAACAGACGGCCATGAAAAACTGTTTTTT,CASSLTDGHEKLFF
TRBJ1-1,TRBV5-1,TRBD1,NA,TGCGCCAGCAGCCGTATCCGGCAAGGGGGCCCCAGCACTGAAGCTTTCTTT,CASSRIRQGGPSTEAFF
TRBJ1-2,TRBV10-3,NA,NA,TGTGCCATCAGTGAGTCAGAGGGCTATGGCTACACCTTC,CAISESEGYGYTF
TRBJ1-6,TRBV6-5,TRBD1,NA,TGTGCCAGCAGTTACCGACAGGGGATCCTTTCACCCCTCCACTTT,CASSYRQGILSPLHF
TRBJ2-7,TRBV5-1,TRBD1,many,TGCGCCAGCAGCAAACAGGGGGAATCGAGTGGGGACTTC,CASSKQGESSGDF
TRBJ2-7,TRBV6-2/TRBV6-3,NA,medium-sized,TGTGCCAGCAGTTACTCGATGGGGCGGGGGCACCTCTACGAGCAGTACTTC,CASSYSMGRGHLYEQYF
TRBJ1-2,TRBV5-4,NA,NA,TGTGCCAGCAGCCCCGGGGGTCGTAGAGCCAACTATGGCTACACCTTC,CASSPGGRRANYGYTF
TRBJ2-5,TRBV6-5,TRBD1,many,TGTGCCAGCAGAACTGACAGGGATCTTTGGACCCAGTACTTC,CASRTDRDLWTQYF
TRBJ1-1,TRBV28,NA,few,TGTGCCAGCGCCAGGGAGGGGAACACTGAAGCTTTCTTT,CASAREGNTEAFF
TRBJ2-2,TRBV5-4,NA,NA,TGTGCCAGCAGTCGACGAGGGCCTGAACCAGCCGGGGAGCTGTTTTTT,CASSRRGPEPAGELFF
TRBJ1-5,TRBV10-3,NA,NA,TGTGCCATCAGTGAGGCCTCGGGGGGCAATCAGCCCCAGCATTTT,CAISEASGGNQPQHF
TRBJ1-4,TRBV5-1,NA,NA,TGCGCCAGCAGGTACACAACTAATGAAAAACTGTTTTTT,CASRYTTNEKLFF